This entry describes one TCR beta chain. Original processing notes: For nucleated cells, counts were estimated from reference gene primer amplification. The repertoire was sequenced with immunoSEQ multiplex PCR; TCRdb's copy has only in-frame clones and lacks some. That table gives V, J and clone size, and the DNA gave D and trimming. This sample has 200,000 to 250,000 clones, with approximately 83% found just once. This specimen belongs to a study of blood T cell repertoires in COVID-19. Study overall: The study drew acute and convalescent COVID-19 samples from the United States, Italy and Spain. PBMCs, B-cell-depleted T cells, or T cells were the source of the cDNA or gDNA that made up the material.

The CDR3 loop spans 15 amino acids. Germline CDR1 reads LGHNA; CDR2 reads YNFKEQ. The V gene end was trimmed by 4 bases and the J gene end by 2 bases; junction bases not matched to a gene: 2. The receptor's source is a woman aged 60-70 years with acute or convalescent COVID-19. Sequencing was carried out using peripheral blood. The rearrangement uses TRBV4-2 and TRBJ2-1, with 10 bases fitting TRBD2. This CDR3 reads CASSPSGGAYNEQFF. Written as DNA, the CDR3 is TGTGCCAGCAGCCCAAGCGGGGGGGCCTACAATGAGCAGTTCTTC.